This entry features one T cell receptor beta chain sequence. This clonotype showed up just a few times. Its antigen is currently not known. No base quality values were provided; no much bigger clone lies one nucleotide off. The sample belongs to a study of human T cells and chemical hapten exposure (dated by TCRdb to the early 2020s). Looking at the study overall: For sensitization, 2% DPC in acetone was applied to a roughly 2 cm by roughly 2 cm area of upper inner arm skin. For TCR sequencing, blood came from 25 to 30 alopecia patients at anywhere from one to four time points (pre-sensitization, 2, 6 and 24 weeks). Most of the patients in the cohort were female, and the cohort covered alopecia areata with under or over 50% scalp involvement, alopecia totalis and alopecia universalis. The study tracked peripheral blood TCR repertoire changes in vivo during primary and secondary sensitization to the hapten diphenylcyclopropenone (DPC) in alopecia patients. The libraries were sequenced as a pool, and the TCR yield per sample differed mostly because of small variations in library volumes within the pool. Patients additionally received weekly therapeutic DPC doses to the scalp throughout the roughly 23-week study period. Blood samples were taken from patients before sensitization (week 0) and then at 2, 6 and about 24 weeks after DPC sensitization. Patch testing was performed on the upper back with Finn chambers containing 0.01% DPC, and the patch tests were scored after 6 days according to International Contact Dermatitis Research Group standards.

The CDR3 numbers 17 residues from cysteine through phenylalanine. The entry retains the CDR3 DNA only, 51 bases that are in frame from base 1. Germline trimming amounts to 1 base on V and 2 bases on J, with 8 as the count of junction bases outside the gene matches. The germline V gene sets CDR1 to SGHRS and CDR2 to YFSETQ. Paper-wide results and their limitations: After repeated subsampling, the strength of the expansion versus patch-test correlation and the threshold at which it became significant changed. A positive correlation was found between the number of PT1 expanded TCRs and patch test score, with significance reached at thresholds 8, 16 and 32 but not 4. Compared with pre-sensitization or healthy control sets, expanded TCRs formed significantly more large CDR3 similarity clusters, which is consistent with antigen-driven responses. All patients had alopecia, a presumed autoimmune disease, so their immune response might differ from that of healthy individuals. DPC sensitization did not change the number of TCRs with a frequency above 1 in 1000, and there was no evidence of changes in global repertoire structure.

Library creation used RACE. Sequenced using a NextSeq 500. During library preparation, unique molecular identifiers were attached to individual cDNA molecules so that TCRs could be counted in a quantitative, reproducible way. From each blood RNA sample, both TCR alpha and TCR beta chains were sequenced. The original pipeline was this. A median of approximately 100,000 TCRs per sample was observed, with a range of about 20,000 to 750,000. The Decombinator software suite was used to annotate V, J and CDR3 in the TCR reads. To make PS versus PT1 abundance plots, every sample was subsampled to the same number of TCRs (28,000). Expanded TCRs were defined as absent before sensitization and observed at least eight times at the 2-week time point. The raw public reads went through TCRdb reprocessing: fastp at Q25, MiXCR clone calling, in-frame beta chains kept. One record per CDR3 amino acid sequence lists the most common genes and DNA. TCRdb assigned the V and J calls; the authors' analysis was not used. In all, the sample holds more than 100,000 distinct CDR3 sequences, and 11% of those were seen once. Of the sample, over 2% is held by the ten largest clones.

Interpreted using the paper, the time point label stands for: patch test 3, about 24 weeks after DPC sensitization. The intended sense of this specimen's treatment or condition label: therapeutic diphenylcyclopropenone sensitization with weekly scalp DPC. At each patch-test visit, blood was drawn before the patch test was applied. Eligible patients were aged 18 to 70, diagnosed with alopecia, deemed suitable for DPC therapy, and excluded if pregnant. Unfractionated whole blood was collected in Tempus Blood RNA tubes, and total RNA was extracted from that blood. This receptor chain uses TRBV5-1 and TRBJ2-3; TRBD1 lines up with 9 middle nucleotides. This sample comprised whole blood, obtained in connection with sensitization to the hapten diphenylcyclopropenone (DPC). The TCR comes from a woman in her 50s with alopecia areata. Some clones in this sample may be carry-over from other donors' samples. The encoded CDR3 is CASSLLWDREATDTQYF. The bases read TGCGCCAGCAGCTTGCTCTGGGACAGGGAGGCCACAGATACGCAGTATTTT.